Shown below are 29 T cell receptor beta chains from a single sample sequenced in a study of early stage breast cancer tumors. Clones were read by immunoSEQ multiplex PCR, and TCRdb kept only the in-frame ones, dropping some. Among about 28,000 clones listed, under 60% were seen once. Sequencing input: breast tumor tissue. The source of these receptors is a person aged 50-59 years with breast cancer.

This clone was counted a single time. This chain links TRBV6-5 with TRBJ2-7; D might be TRBD2 (6 bases). V lost 2 bases, J lost 7 bases, and 9 bases lay in between. In germline, CDR1 is MNHEY, CDR2 SVGAGI. The length of the CDR3 is 12 residues. The CDR3 DNA sequence: TGTGCCAGCAGTTACGTAGGGAGGGAGCAGTACTTC. Translation: CASSYVGREQYF.

The chain has TRBV5-1 and TRBJ2-5, with 8 bases that match TRBD2. The germline V gene encodes CDR1 SGHRS and CDR2 YFSETQ. CDR3 length: 15 amino acids. V shed 0 bases and J 7 bases; nucleotides not matched to a gene: 8. The CDR3 spells CASSLVAGGRGTQYF. Written as DNA, the CDR3 is TGCGCCAGCAGCTTGGTGGCGGGAGGCCGGGGGACCCAGTACTTC.

This clone qualifies as medium-sized. The chain recombines TRBV30 with TRBJ1-2; tentative D call: TRBD1 (6 bases). The CDR3 length is 15 residues. From germline, CDR1 is GTSNPN and CDR2 SVGIG (reference sequence). The V and J ends lost 3 bases and 3 bases respectively, with 17 bases between them. In nucleotides, the CDR3 is TGTGCCTGGAGAGTCCCCCGGGGGGGCGACTATGGCTACACCTTC. This translates into CAWRVPRGGDYGYTF.

The chain employs TRBV7-9 and TRBJ2-5; 8 bases fit TRBD2. The tail of the sequence fits TRBJ2-7 better, so the J call may be wrong. The CDR3 consists of 15 residues. From germline, CDR1 is SEHNR and CDR2 FQNEAQ (reference sequence). Here the CDR3 DNA reads TGTGCCAGCAGCTTGCGGGGGGCCTTTTTGGACGAGCAGTACTTC. Translated, it gives CASSLRGAFLDEQYF.

The V call is TRBV6-5, the J call TRBJ2-5; unclear D gene. Germline V gene data show CDR1 as MNHEY and CDR2 as SVGAGI. Deletions cut 5 bases from V and 4 bases from J, with 11 bases between. CDR3 length: 13 amino acids. The CDR3 nucleotides read TGTGCCAGCAGTGAAGCGACGGCAGAGACCCAGTACTTC. Amino acids: CASSEATAETQYF.

The chain uses TRBV7-2 and TRBJ2-7, with TRBD1 matching over 8 bases. The CDR3 runs to 15 residues. Germline V gives CDR1 SGHTA, CDR2 FQGNSA. With 4 bases clipped from V and 5 bases from J, the junction kept 10 bases outside the gene matches. The CDR3 is CASSYVDRAFNEQYF. CDR3 sequence (DNA): TGTGCCAGCAGCTACGTGGACAGGGCGTTTAACGAGCAGTACTTC.

The V gene is TRBV27, the J gene TRBJ2-3; 10 positions match TRBD1. Germline V CDR1 and CDR2: MNHEY, SMNVEV (reference sequence). The CDR3 length is 15 residues. V lost 6 bases to trimming and J lost 5 bases; unmatched junction nucleotides: 8. This CDR3 is CASSPGQGMGDTQYF. The CDR3 nucleotides are TGTGCCAGCAGCCCGGGACAGGGGATGGGAGATACGCAGTATTTT.

This clone was picked up a small number of times. J is TRBJ2-7 and V is TRBV30; D not certain. Trimming took 2 bases from V and 3 from J, leaving 5 bases between them. Per the germline V gene, CDR1 is GTSNPN and CDR2 is SVGIG (reference sequence). The CDR3 totals 11 residues. CDR3 region: CAWSSNYEQYF. Here the CDR3 DNA reads TGTGCCTGGAGTTCCAACTACGAGCAGTACTTC.

The genes are TRBV10-1 and TRBJ2-1; 10 bases line up with TRBD2. The CDR3 contains 15 residues. V shed 1 base, J shed 5 bases, and the junction held 2 bases outside the gene matches. CDR1 and CDR2 (germline): WNHNN, SYGVQD (reference sequence). CDR3: CASSEFLAGDNEQFF. The CDR3 DNA reads as TGCGCCAGCAGTGAGTTCCTAGCGGGGGACAATGAGCAGTTCTTC.

This clone showed up just a few times. CDR3 nucleotides: TGTGCCAGTAGTATAGGGTACAGGGAGAGTGGGCAGTTCTTC. The encoded protein is CASSIGYRESGQFF. V and J are TRBV19 and TRBJ2-1; D perhaps matches TRBD1 (6 bases). Trimming took 1 base from V and 12 from J, leaving 16 bases between them. The CDR3 is made up of 14 amino acids. Germline V gene sequence: CDR1 LNHDA, CDR2 SQIVND (reference sequence).

The chain carries TRBV19 and TRBJ2-7; 10 nucleotides match TRBD2. The CDR3 contains 14 residues. Trimming removed 7 bases from V and 3 bases from J; junction bases left unmatched: 6. The germline V gene has CDR1 LNHDA and CDR2 SQIVND (reference sequence). The CDR3 DNA reads TGTGCCAGTACCGCCTCTAGCGGGAGCTACGAGCAGTACTTC. It yields the protein CASTASSGSYEQYF. Drawing the rest from reference TRBV19 and TRBJ2-7, the complete variable domain is DGGITQSPKYLFRKEGQNVTLSCEQNLNHDAMYWYRQDPGQGLRLIYYSQIVNDFQKGDIAEGYSVSREKKESFPLTVTSAQKNPTAFYLCASTASSGSYEQYFGPGTRLTVT.

This clone showed up just once. This chain joins TRBV7-2 and TRBJ2-7, with 10 nucleotides matching TRBD2. There are 16 residues in the CDR3. Looked up from germline, CDR1 is SGHTA and CDR2 is FQGNSA. Trimming removed 5 bases from V and 2 bases from J; junction bases left unmatched: 9. The CDR3 protein is CASSTHTSGATYEQYF. The CDR3 nucleotides read TGTGCCAGCAGCACCCATACTAGCGGGGCTACCTACGAGCAGTACTTC.

V usage is TRBV14 and J usage is TRBJ2-3; TRBD2 is a possible D gene (7 bases). There are 17 residues in the CDR3. CDR1 and CDR2 from the germline V gene are SGHDN and FVKESK. V was cut by 4 bases and J by 3 bases, with 20 bases left in between. The CDR3 DNA is TGTGCCAGCAGCCTTACGCGAGGGGGAGGGACGACAGATACGCAGTATTTT. Its translation: CASSLTRGGGTTDTQYF. Variable domain in full (rest from reference TRBV14 and TRBJ2-3): EAGVTQFPSHSVIEKGQTVTLRCDPISGHDNLYWYRRVMGKEIKFLLHFVKESKQDESGMPNNRFLAERTGGTYSTLKVQPAELEDSGVYFCASSLTRGGGTTDTQYFGPGTRLTVL.

V and J are TRBV5-1 and TRBJ1-2; a weak D match, TRBD1 (5 bases). The CDR3 runs 14 residues. The germline V gene has CDR1 SGHRS and CDR2 YFSETQ. With 7 bases removed from V and 1 base from J, the gap between germline ends came to 14 bases. The CDR3: CASSKGDSNYGYTF. CDR3 DNA: TGCGCCAGCTCTAAAGGAGACAGTAACTATGGCTACACCTTC.

This clone is medium-sized (0.01 to 0.1%) within its sample. This chain uses TRBV18 with TRBJ2-7, with 8 bases matching TRBD1. The CDR3 is 13 residues long. Germline trimming cut 6 bases from V and 7 bases from J; bases unmatched to any gene: 8. Germline loops: CDR1 KGHSH, CDR2 LQKENI. CDR3 protein: CASSGQGGLEQYF. Here the CDR3 DNA reads TGTGCCAGCTCCGGACAGGGCGGCCTTGAGCAGTACTTC.

The chain has TRBV2 and TRBJ1-2; TRBD1 matches at 10 bases. Trimming cost V 11 bases and J 4 bases; bases outside gene matches: 1. The CDR3 has 11 residues. Looked up from germline, CDR1 is SNHLY and CDR2 is FYNNEI. CDR3 region: CARTGGYGYTF. CDR3 bases: TGTGCCCGGACAGGGGGCTATGGCTACACCTTC. Full variable domain (rest looked up from reference TRBV2 and TRBJ1-2): EPEVTQTPSHQVTQMGQEVILRCVPISNHLYFYWYRQILGQKVEFLVSFYNNEISEKSEIFDDQFSVERPDGSNFTLKIRSTKLEDSAMYFCARTGGYGYTFGSGTRLTVV.

By share, this clone ranks as medium-sized (0.01 to 0.1%). The rearrangement joins TRBV9 to TRBJ1-2; unclear D gene. The V and J ends lost 0 bases and 3 bases respectively, with 9 bases between them. CDR1 and CDR2 from the germline V gene are SGDLS and YYNGEE. This CDR3 is 14 amino acids long. DNA for the CDR3: TGTGCCAGCAGCGTAGGCCAGTCCCACTATGGCTACACCTTC. It is translated as CASSVGQSHYGYTF.

The chain couples TRBV27 to TRBJ2-1; D is unclear. The CDR3 sequence is 16 residues long. Germline values: CDR1 MNHEY, CDR2 SMNVEV (reference sequence). V dropped 1 base and J dropped 0 bases, with 10 bases sitting between them. The DNA for the CDR3 is TGTGCCAGCAGTTTATGGGTGGAGAGCTCCTACAATGAGCAGTTCTTC. Its translation is CASSLWVESSYNEQFF.

This clone has a handful of counts. The chain is built from TRBV7-9 and TRBJ1-2; D unresolved. The CDR3 consists of 10 residues. The V gene lost 6 bases and the J gene lost 6 bases, with 5 bases spanning the gap. Germline loops: CDR1 SEHNR, CDR2 FQNEAQ (reference sequence). The CDR3 DNA follows: TGTGCCAGCAGTTCCGATGGCTACACCTTC. Its protein is CASSSDGYTF.

The genes are TRBV7-2 and TRBJ2-1; TRBD2 matches 11 bases. This CDR3 has 17 amino acids. V lost 2 bases and J lost 0; bases outside the gene matches: 3. Germline V lookup: CDR1 SGHTA, CDR2 FQGNSA. The CDR3 reads CASSLSTSGSSYNEQFF. As DNA, the CDR3 is TGTGCCAGCAGCTTAAGTACTAGCGGGAGCTCCTACAATGAGCAGTTCTTC.

The V gene is TRBV19, the J gene TRBJ1-5; D call uncertain. Deletions cut 1 base from V and 5 bases from J, with 12 bases between. CDR1 and CDR2 from the germline V gene are LNHDA and SQIVND (reference sequence). The CDR3 totals 15 residues. The CDR3, as DNA: TGTGCCAGTAGTATAGTGAAGGCGACCGATCAGCCCCAGCATTTT. This sequence encodes CASSIVKATDQPQHF.

The rearrangement joins TRBV4-1 to TRBJ2-7; D unresolved. The CDR3 covers 13 residues. V was cut by 3 bases and J by 1 base, with 7 bases left in between. Germline V gives CDR1 MGHRA, CDR2 YSYEKL. The CDR3 nucleotides read TGCGCCAGCAGCCATCAAAATTCCTACGAGCAGTACTTC. Translating it yields CASSHQNSYEQYF.

This clone was seen a few times. The chain couples TRBV19 to TRBJ1-1, with D possibly matching TRBD1 (6 bases). V dropped 3 bases and J dropped 3 bases, with 8 bases sitting between them. This CDR3 contains 13 residues. Germline-derived CDR1 and CDR2 are LNHDA and SQIVND (reference sequence). In DNA, the CDR3 is TGTGCCAGTAGTATCCCAGGGGACACTGAAGCTTTCTTT. This codes for CASSIPGDTEAFF.

V gene TRBV9 combines with J gene TRBJ2-7; 7 positions match TRBD2. The germline V gene has CDR1 SGDLS and CDR2 YYNGEE. Trimming took 1 base from V and 6 from J; bases not matched to a gene: 7. This CDR3 has 14 residues. CDR3 amino acids: CASSVSGIAGEQYF. The CDR3 DNA reads as TGTGCCAGCAGCGTAAGCGGGATAGCAGGCGAGCAGTACTTC.

This sequence joins TRBV4-3 and TRBJ1-1; 9 bases agree with TRBD1. From germline, CDR1 is LGHNA and CDR2 YSLEER. CDR3 length: 13 residues. The V gene end was trimmed by 3 bases and the J gene end by 9 bases; junction bases not matched to a gene: 5. The CDR3 DNA sequence: TGCGCCAGCAGCCATCCTGGACAGGGGAAAGCTTTCTTT. Amino acid sequence: CASSHPGQGKAFF.

The V and J genes are TRBV29-1 and TRBJ2-1; 9 positions agree with TRBD2. The J segment lost 0 bases and the V segment lost 7 bases, leaving 1 base of the junction unmatched. The CDR3 consists of 13 residues. CDR1 is SQVTM and CDR2 is ANQGSEA in the germline V gene. This CDR3 is CSGREGSYNEQFF. DNA of the CDR3: TGCAGCGGGCGGGAGGGCTCCTACAATGAGCAGTTCTTC.

To note about this clone: Other DNA sequences within the sample encode an identical CDR3. The V call is TRBV19, the J call TRBJ2-2, with TRBD2 identical over 9 bases. The ends lost 1 base at V and 6 bases at J; junction bases unmatched: 3. CDR3 size: 15 residues. The germline gives CDR1 LNHDA, CDR2 SQIVND (reference sequence). This chain's CDR3 is CASSIGAGGPGELFF. As DNA, the CDR3 is TGTGCCAGTAGTATAGGGGCGGGAGGGCCCGGGGAGCTGTTTTTT.

The genes are TRBV11-1 and TRBJ2-7; D is undetermined. The CDR3 is 13 residues long. Germline assignment: CDR1 SGHAT and CDR2 FQDESV (reference sequence). V dropped 6 bases and J dropped 0 bases, with 9 bases sitting between them. The CDR3: CASRPWSSYEQYF. As DNA, the CDR3 is TGTGCCAGCAGACCCTGGAGCTCCTACGAGCAGTACTTC.

By its share, this clone is medium-sized. V gene TRBV6-1 combines with J gene TRBJ1-5, with unresolved D. V gave up 7 bases and J gave up 12 bases, with 16 bases separating them. CDR1 MNHNS and CDR2 SASEGT come from the germline V gene. This CDR3 contains 12 residues. CDR3 loop: CASMGSGDLQHF. Here the CDR3 DNA reads TGTGCCAGCATGGGGTCCGGGGATCTCCAGCATTTT.